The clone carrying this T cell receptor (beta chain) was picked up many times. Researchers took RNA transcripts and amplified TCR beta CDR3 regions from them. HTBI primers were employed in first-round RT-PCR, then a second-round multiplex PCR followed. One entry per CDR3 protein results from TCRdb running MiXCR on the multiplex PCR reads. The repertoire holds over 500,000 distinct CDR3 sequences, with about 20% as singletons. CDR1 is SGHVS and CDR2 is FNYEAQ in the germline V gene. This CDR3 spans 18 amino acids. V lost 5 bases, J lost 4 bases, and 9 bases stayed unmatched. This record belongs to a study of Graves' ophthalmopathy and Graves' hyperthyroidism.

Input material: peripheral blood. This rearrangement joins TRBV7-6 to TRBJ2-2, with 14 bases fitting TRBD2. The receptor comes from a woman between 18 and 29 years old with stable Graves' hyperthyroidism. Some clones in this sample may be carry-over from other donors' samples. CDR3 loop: CASSVTSGGASGTGELFF. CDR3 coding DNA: TGTGCCAGCAGCGTGACTAGCGGGGGGGCTAGCGGCACCGGGGAGCTGTTTTTT.